The following is a T cell receptor (beta chain) sequence with its context. As yet, its antigen is unknown. The data were obtained in a study of T cell repertoires in cytomegalovirus infection. Overall study findings and caveats: Dominating the ex vivo response were TCR beta clonotypes that were CMV-specific and HLA-C-restricted.

TCRdb recomputed calls from the reads with MiXCR, one row per CDR3 protein. The sample has about 310,000 distinct CDR3 sequences; approximately 25% are singletons. The germline V gene encodes CDR1 LNHNV and CDR2 YYDKDF (reference sequence). The CDR3 sequence is 18 residues long. The trim removed 0 bases at V and 5 bases at J, leaving 11 bases unmatched. The chain has TRBV15 and TRBJ2-3, with 10 bases fitting TRBD2. This receptor was obtained from a human donor in good health (CMV status not recorded). Some clones in this sample may be carry-over from other donors' samples. Sequenced here: cultured PBMCs, sampled from culture after CMV antigen stimulation. For the CDR3, the DNA is TGTGCCACCAGCAGAGACCCCCGTACTAGCGGGATAGTAGATACGCAGTATTTT. Residues: CATSRDPRTSGIVDTQYF. The full variable domain, in which reference TRBV15 and TRBJ2-3 provide the parts outside the CDR3, is DAMVIQNPRYQVTQFGKPVTLSCSQTLNHNVMYWYQQKSSQAPKLLFHYYDKDFNNEADTPDNFQSRRPNTSFCFLDIRSPGLGDTAMYLCATSRDPRTSGIVDTQYFGPGTRLTVL.